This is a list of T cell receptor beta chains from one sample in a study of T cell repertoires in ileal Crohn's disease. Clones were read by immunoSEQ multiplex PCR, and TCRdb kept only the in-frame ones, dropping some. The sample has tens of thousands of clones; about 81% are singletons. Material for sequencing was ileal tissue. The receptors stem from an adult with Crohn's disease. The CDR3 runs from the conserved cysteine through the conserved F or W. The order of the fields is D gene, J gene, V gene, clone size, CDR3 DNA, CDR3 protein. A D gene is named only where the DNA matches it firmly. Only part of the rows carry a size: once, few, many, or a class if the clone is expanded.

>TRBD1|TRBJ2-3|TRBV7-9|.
TGTGCCAGCAGCCCGGGATCGACAGGGTCTACAGATACGCAGTATTTT
CASSPGSTGSTDTQYF
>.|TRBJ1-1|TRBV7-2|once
TGTGCCAGCAGCTTAGGGACAATGAACACTGAAGCTTTCTTT
CASSLGTMNTEAFF
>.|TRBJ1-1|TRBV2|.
TGTGCCAGCAGTGACAGACAGACGATTGAAGCTTTCTTT
CASSDRQTIEAFF
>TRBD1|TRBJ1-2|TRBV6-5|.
TGTGCCAGCACCCCCGGAGGACAGGGGAGTGGAGGCTACACCTTC
CASTPGGQGSGGYTF
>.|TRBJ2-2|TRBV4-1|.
TGCGCCAGCAGCCGAACCGGGGTCCACACCGGGGAGCTGTTTTTT
CASSRTGVHTGELFF
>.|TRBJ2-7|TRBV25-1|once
TGTGCCAGCAGGAGCCGCTCGGTTACCTACGAGCAGTACTTC
CASRSRSVTYEQYF
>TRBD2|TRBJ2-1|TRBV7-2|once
TGTGCCATCAGAGGATTAGCGGGGGACAATGAGCAGTTCTTC
CAIRGLAGDNEQFF
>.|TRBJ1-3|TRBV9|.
TGTGCCAGCAGCGTAGGACAGCGAGGATCTGGAAACACCATATATTTT
CASSVGQRGSGNTIYF
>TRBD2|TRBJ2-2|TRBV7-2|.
TGTGCCAGCAGCGGGGGACTAGCGGGGAACACCGGGGAGCTGTTTTTT
CASSGGLAGNTGELFF
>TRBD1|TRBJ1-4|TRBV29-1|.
TGCAGCGTTGAATTGACAGGGGATGTTGAAAAACTGTTTTTT
CSVELTGDVEKLFF
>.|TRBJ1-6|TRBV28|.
TGTGCCAGCAGGGACAGTCTTGGGTATAATTCACCCCTCCACTTT
CASRDSLGYNSPLHF
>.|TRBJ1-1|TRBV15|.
TGTGCCACCAGCAGAGATACGGGGGGGGACACTGAAGCTTTCTTT
CATSRDTGGDTEAFF
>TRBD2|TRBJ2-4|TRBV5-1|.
TGCGCCAGCAGCCCGAGCGGGGGGCATGGGGGAGCCAAAAACATTCAGTACTTC
CASSPSGGHGGAKNIQYF
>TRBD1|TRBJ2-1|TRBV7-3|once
TGTGCCAGCAGCGTAACCGGGACAGCGTCCGGTGAGCAGTTCTTC
CASSVTGTASGEQFF
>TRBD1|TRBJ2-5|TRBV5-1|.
TGCGCCAGCAGTCAGGGACAGGGTGAAGAGACCCAGTACTTC
CASSQGQGEETQYF
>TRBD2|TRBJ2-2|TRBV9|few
TGTGCCAGCAGCGTAGAACCGGGAGGCCGAAGCGGGGAGCTGTTTTTT
CASSVEPGGRSGELFF
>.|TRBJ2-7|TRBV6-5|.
TGTGCCAGCGGGGAGGGGGTGGGGCGGATCTACGAGCAGTACTTC
CASGEGVGRIYEQYF
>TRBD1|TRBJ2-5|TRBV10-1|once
TGCGCCAGCAGCATGACAGGGGGGGAGACCCAGTACTTC
CASSMTGGETQYF
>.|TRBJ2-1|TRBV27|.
TGTGCCAGCAGTCTCAACAGGGACAATGAGCAGTTCTTC
CASSLNRDNEQFF
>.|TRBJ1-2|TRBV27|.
TGTGCCAGCAGCCCTATTGAGGGTCGTGGCTACACCTTC
CASSPIEGRGYTF
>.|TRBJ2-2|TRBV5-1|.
TGCGCCAGCAGCGAGACGGGACTTACCACCGGGGAGCTGTTTTTT
CASSETGLTTGELFF
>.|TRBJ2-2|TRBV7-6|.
TGTGCCAGCAGCTTAACGGCGGTCACCGGGGAGCTGTTTTTT
CASSLTAVTGELFF
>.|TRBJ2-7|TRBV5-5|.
TGTGCCAGCAGCTTGGCGGACGGGAGCTCCTACGAGCAGTACTTC
CASSLADGSSYEQYF
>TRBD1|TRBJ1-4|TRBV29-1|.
TGCAGCGTAGGACAGGGACCTAAGGAAAAACTGTTTTTT
CSVGQGPKEKLFF
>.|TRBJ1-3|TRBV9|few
TGTGCCAGCAGCGTATTGTTAGGAAACACCATATATTTT
CASSVLLGNTIYF
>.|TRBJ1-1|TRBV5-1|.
TGCGCCAGCAGCTATGAGGGGAGGACTGAAGCTTTCTTT
CASSYEGRTEAFF
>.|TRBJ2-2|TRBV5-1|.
TGCGCCAGCAGCAAGGAGCTCCAGCCCGGGGAGCTGTTTTTT
CASSKELQPGELFF
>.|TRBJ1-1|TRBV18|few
TGTGCCAGCTCACCAGGGGGAGGGGTGAACACTGAAGCTTTCTTT
CASSPGGGVNTEAFF
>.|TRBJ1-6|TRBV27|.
TGTGCCAGCCGCAGGGCCCTTAATTCACCCCTCCACTTT
CASRRALNSPLHF
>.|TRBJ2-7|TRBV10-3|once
TGTGCCATCAGTGCGGAGGCGAACGAGCAGTACTTC
CAISAEANEQYF
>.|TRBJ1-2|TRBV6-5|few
TGTGCCAGCAGTTACCGCCCGAGAGCGCCCTATGGCTACACCTTC
CASSYRPRAPYGYTF
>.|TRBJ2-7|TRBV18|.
TGTGCCAGCTCACCACGGGCTGAGGAGCAGTACTTC
CASSPRAEEQYF
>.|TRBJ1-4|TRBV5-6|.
TGTGCCAGCAGCCTACCGACGGGAGAAAAACTGTTTTTT
CASSLPTGEKLFF
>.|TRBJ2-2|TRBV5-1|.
TGCGCCAGCAGCCTCACAAGGGGGAGGAACACCGGGGAGCTGTTTTTT
CASSLTRGRNTGELFF
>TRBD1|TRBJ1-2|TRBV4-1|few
TGCGCCAGCAGCCTGAAACGGGACAGGGGAGGGGACTATGGCTACACCTTC
CASSLKRDRGGDYGYTF
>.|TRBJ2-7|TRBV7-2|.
TGTGCCAGCAGCTCCCTAAGGGGCTCCTACGAGCAGTACTTC
CASSSLRGSYEQYF
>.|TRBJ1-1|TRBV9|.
TGTGCCAGCAGCATAGACATGGGCCACACTGAAGCTTTCTTT
CASSIDMGHTEAFF
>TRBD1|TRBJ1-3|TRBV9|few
TGTGCCAGCAGCGTAGGATCAGGGGGCACTGGAAACACCATATATTTT
CASSVGSGGTGNTIYF
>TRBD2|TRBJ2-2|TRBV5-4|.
TGTGCCAGCAGCTTACTAGCGGGGGCCCCCACCGGGGAGCTGTTTTTT
CASSLLAGAPTGELFF
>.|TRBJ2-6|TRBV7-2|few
TGTGCCAGCAGCGCCACTCCGGCGGGTGCTACTGGGGCCAACGTCCTGACTTTC
CASSATPAGATGANVLTF
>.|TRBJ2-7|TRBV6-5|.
TGTGCCAGCAGTTACCGGCAGGGGCGGACCGAGCAGTACTTC
CASSYRQGRTEQYF
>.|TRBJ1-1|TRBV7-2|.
TGTGCCAGCCGGGACTCGAACACTGAAGCTTTCTTT
CASRDSNTEAFF
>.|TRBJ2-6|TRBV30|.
TGTGCCTGGAGTGTAGAGGGCTCCCCGGGGGGGGCCAACGTCCTGACTTTC
CAWSVEGSPGGANVLTF
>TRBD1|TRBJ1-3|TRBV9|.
TGTGCCAGCAGCGTCACAGGGGACACCATATATTTT
CASSVTGDTIYF
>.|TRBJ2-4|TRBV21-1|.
TGTGCCAGCAGCACCCACAGGGGCCTAGCCAAAAACATTCAGTACTTC
CASSTHRGLAKNIQYF
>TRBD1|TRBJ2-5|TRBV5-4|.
TGTGCCAGCAGGGGACAGGGGGCCGGAGAGACCCAGTACTTC
CASRGQGAGETQYF
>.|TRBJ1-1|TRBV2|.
TGTGCCAGCAGTCAGTCCTCGTTCATGAACACTGAAGCTTTCTTT
CASSQSSFMNTEAFF
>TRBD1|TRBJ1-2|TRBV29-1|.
TGCAGCGTTGATCAGGAGGGACAGGGGGCTTTTGGCTACACCTTT
CSVDQEGQGAFGYTF
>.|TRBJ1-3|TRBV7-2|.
TGTGCCAGCAGCGCAAGACAGGCAATCTCTGGAAACACCATATATTTT
CASSARQAISGNTIYF
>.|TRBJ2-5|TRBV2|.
TGTGCCGCGACACCCACTAGAGCCGAACAAGAGACCCAGTACTTC
CAATPTRAEQETQYF
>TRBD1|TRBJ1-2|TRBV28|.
TGTGCCAGTGGGACAGGGCTCGGCTACACCTTC
CASGTGLGYTF
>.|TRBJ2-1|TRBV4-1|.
TGCGCCAGCAGCCACCTACGGATAGGGGCCTACAATGAGCAGTTCTTC
CASSHLRIGAYNEQFF
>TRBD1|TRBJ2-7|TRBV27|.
TGTGCCAGCAGCTCCGGGACAGGGCTTCCCTACGAGCAGTACTTC
CASSSGTGLPYEQYF